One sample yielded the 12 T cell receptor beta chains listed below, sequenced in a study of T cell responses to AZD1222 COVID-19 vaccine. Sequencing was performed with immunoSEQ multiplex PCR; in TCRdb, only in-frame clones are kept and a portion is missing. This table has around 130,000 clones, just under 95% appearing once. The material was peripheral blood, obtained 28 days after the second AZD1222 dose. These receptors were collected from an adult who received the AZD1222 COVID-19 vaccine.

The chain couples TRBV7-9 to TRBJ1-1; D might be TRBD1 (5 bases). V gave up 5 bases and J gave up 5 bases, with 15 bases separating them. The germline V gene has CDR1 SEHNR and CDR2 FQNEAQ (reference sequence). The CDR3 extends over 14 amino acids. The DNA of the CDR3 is TGTGCCAGCAGCCTGGCAGGGTCGAGTACTGAAGCTTTCTTT. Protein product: CASSLAGSSTEAFF.

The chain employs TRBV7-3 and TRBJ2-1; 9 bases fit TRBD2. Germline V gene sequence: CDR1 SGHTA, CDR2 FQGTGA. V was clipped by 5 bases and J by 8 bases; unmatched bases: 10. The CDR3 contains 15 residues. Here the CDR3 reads CASSQRSGRKDEQFF. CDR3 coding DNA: TGTGCCAGCAGCCAACGCAGCGGGAGGAAGGATGAGCAGTTCTTC.

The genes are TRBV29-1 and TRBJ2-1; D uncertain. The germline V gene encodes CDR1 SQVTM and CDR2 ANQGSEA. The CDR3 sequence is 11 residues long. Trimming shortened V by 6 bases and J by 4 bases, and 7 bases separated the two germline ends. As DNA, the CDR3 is TGCAGCGTGACCCTTTACAATGAGCAGTTCTTC. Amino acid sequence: CSVTLYNEQFF.

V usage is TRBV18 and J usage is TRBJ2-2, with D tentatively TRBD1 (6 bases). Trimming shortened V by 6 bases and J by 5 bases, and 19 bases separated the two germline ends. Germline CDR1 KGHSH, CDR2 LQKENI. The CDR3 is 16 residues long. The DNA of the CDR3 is TGTGCCAGCTCTCCTACAGGGAGAGGACGGACCGGGGAGCTGTTTTTT. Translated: CASSPTGRGRTGELFF.

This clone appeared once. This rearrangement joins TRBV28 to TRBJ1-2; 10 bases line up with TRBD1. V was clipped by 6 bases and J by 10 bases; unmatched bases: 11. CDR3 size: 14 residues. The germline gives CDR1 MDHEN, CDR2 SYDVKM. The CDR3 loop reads CASRTGGELYPYTF. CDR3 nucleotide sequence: TGTGCCAGCAGGACAGGGGGCGAACTATATCCCTACACCTTC.

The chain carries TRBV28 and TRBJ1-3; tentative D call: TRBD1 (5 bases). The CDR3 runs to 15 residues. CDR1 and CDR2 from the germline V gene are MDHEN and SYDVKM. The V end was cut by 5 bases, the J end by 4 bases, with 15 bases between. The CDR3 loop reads CASSPRTSSGNTIYF. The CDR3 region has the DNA TGTGCCAGCAGTCCCCGGACATCTTCGGGAAACACCATATATTTT.

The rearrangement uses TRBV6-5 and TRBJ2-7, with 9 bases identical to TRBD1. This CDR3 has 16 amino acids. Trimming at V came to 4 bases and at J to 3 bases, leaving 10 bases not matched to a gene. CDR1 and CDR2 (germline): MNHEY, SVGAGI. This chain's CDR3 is CASSLQGAEVGYEQYF. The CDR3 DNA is TGTGCCAGCAGTTTACAGGGGGCGGAAGTTGGCTACGAGCAGTACTTC.

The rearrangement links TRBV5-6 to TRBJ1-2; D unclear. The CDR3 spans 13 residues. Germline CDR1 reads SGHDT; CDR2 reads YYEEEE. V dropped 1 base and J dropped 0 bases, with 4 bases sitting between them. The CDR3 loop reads CASSLMPNYGYTF. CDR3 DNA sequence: TGTGCCAGCAGCTTGATGCCTAACTATGGCTACACCTTC.

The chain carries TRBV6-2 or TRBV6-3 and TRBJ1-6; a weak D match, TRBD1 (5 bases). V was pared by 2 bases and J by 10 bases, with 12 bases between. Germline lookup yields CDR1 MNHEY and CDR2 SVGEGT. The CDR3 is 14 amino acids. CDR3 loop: CASSYGYRGSPLHF. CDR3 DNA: TGTGCCAGCAGTTACGGTTACCGGGGGTCACCCCTCCACTTT.

CDR3 nucleotide sequence: TGTGCCAGCAGTTTCTGGTCAGAGCGCCCGAACACTGAAGCTTTCTTT. Its translation: CASSFWSERPNTEAFF. This rearrangement joins TRBV27 to TRBJ1-1; no reliable D call. Germline lookup yields CDR1 MNHEY and CDR2 SMNVEV (reference sequence). The CDR3 sequence is 16 residues long. V gave up 3 bases and J gave up 1 base, with 15 bases separating them.

CDR3 sequence (DNA): TGTGCCAGCAGTTGGACAGGGGGCGGAGCAGATACGCAGTATTTT. Encoded protein: CASSWTGGGADTQYF. The rearrangement joins TRBV27 to TRBJ2-3; TRBD1 aligns across 11 bases. Germline V lookup: CDR1 MNHEY, CDR2 SMNVEV (reference sequence). Unmatched junction bases numbered 4, after V lost 4 bases and J lost 4 bases. This CDR3 is 15 amino acids long.

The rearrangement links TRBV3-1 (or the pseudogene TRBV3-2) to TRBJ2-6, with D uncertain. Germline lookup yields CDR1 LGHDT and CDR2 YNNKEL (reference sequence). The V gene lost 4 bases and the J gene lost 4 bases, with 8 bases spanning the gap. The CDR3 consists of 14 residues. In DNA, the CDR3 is TGTGCCAGCAGCCCTCTTGTCGGGGCCAACGTCCTGACTTTC. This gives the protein CASSPLVGANVLTF.